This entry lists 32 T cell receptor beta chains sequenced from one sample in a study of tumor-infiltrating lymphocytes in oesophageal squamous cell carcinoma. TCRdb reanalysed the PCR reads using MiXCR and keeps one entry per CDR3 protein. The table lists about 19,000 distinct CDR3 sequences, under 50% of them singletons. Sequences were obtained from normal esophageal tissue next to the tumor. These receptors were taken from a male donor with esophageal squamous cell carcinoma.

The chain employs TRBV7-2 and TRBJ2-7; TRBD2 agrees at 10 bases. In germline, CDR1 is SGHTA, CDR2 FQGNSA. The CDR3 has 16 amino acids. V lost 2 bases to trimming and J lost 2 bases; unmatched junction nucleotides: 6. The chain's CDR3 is CASSLSRTSGPYEQYF. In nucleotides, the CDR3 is TGTGCCAGCAGCTTATCCCGGACTAGCGGACCCTACGAGCAGTACTTC. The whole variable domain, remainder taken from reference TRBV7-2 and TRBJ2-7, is GAGVSQSPSNKVTEKGKDVELRCDPISGHTALYWYRQSLGQGLEFLIYFQGNSAPDKSGLPSDRFSAERTGGSVSTLTIQRTQQEDSAVYLCASSLSRTSGPYEQYFGPGTRLTVT.

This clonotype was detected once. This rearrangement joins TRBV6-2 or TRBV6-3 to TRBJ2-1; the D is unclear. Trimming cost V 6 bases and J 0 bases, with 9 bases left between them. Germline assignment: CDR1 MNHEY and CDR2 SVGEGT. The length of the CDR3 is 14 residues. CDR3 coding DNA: TGTGCCAGCAGCCCCACTGGCTCCTACAATGAGCAGTTCTTC. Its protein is CASSPTGSYNEQFF.

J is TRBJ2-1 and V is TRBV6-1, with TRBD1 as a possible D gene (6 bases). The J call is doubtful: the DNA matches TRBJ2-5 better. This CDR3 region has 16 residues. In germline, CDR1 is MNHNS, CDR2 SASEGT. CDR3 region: CASSEALPGAGETQYF. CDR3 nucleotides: TGTGCCAGCAGTGAAGCTTTACCAGGGGCCGGAGAGACCCAGTACTTC.

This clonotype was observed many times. The CDR3 DNA reads as TGTGCCACCGTTGAGGCTGTGAGCACAGATACGCAGTATTTT. This encodes CATVEAVSTDTQYF. This sequence joins TRBV7-2 and TRBJ2-3; D is unclear. The CDR3 totals 14 residues. Germline values: CDR1 SGHTA, CDR2 FQGNSA. Trimming left V 10 bases short and J 0 bases short, with 14 bases between.

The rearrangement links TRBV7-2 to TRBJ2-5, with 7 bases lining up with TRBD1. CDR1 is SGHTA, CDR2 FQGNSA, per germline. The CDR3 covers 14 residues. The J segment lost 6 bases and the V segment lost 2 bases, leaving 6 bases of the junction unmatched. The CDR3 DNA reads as TGTGCCAGCAGCTTACCACAGGGGTACCAGACCCAGTACTTC. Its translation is CASSLPQGYQTQYF. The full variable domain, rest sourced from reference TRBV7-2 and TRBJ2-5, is GAGVSQSPSNKVTEKGKDVELRCDPISGHTALYWYRQSLGQGLEFLIYFQGNSAPDKSGLPSDRFSAERTGGSVSTLTIQRTQQEDSAVYLCASSLPQGYQTQYFGPGTRLLVL.

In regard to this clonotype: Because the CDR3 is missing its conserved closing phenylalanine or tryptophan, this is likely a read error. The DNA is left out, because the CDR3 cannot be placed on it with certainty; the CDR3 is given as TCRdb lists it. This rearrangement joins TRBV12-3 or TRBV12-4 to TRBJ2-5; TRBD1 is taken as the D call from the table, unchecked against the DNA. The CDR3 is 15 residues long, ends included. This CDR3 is CASSLAGGFGYTFGS.

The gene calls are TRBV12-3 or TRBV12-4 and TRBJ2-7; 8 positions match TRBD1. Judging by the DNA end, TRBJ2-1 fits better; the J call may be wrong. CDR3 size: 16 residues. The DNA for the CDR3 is TGTGCCAGCAGTCCGTACAGGGGGGAATCCTACAATGAGCAGTTCTTC. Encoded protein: CASSPYRGESYNEQFF.

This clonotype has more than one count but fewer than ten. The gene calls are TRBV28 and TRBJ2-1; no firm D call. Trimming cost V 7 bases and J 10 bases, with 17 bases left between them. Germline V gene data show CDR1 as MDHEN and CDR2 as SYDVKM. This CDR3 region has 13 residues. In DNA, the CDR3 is TGTGCCAGCACCTCAGCATTGTGGGCCGAGCAGTTCTTC. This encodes CASTSALWAEQFF. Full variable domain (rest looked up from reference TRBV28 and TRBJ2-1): DVKVTQSSRYLVKRTGEKVFLECVQDMDHENMFWYRQDPGLGLRLIYFSYDVKMKEKGDIPEGYSVSREKKERFSLILESASTNQTSMYLCASTSALWAEQFFGPGTRLTVL.

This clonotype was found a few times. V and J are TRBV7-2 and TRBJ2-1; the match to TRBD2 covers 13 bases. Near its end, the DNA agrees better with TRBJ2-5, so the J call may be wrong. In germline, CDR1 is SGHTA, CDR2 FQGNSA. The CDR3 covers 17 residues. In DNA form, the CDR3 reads TGTGCCAGCAGCCAGGGACTAGCGGGAACAGTCGGGAAGACCCAGTACTTC. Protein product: CASSQGLAGTVGKTQYF.

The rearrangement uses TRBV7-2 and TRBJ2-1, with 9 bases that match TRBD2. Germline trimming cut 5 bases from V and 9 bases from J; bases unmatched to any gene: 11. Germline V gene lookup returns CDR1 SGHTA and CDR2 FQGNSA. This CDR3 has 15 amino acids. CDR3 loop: CASSPAPSGMGEQFF. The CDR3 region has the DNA TGTGCCAGCAGCCCAGCCCCTAGCGGGATGGGTGAGCAGTTCTTC.

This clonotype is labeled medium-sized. CDR3 amino acids: CATSDPTGGETQYF. The CDR3 nucleotides read TGTGCCACCAGTGACCCGACTGGCGGCGAGACCCAGTACTTC. V gene TRBV24-1 combines with J gene TRBJ2-5; D remains ambiguous. Germline loops: CDR1 KGHDR, CDR2 SFDVKD. Trimming removed 4 bases from V and 5 bases from J, with 13 bases in between. The CDR3 loop spans 14 amino acids.

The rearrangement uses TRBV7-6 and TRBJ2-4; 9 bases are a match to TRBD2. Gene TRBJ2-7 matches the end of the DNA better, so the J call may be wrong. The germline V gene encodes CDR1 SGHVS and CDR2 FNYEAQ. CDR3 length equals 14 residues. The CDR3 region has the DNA TGTGCCAGCAGCTTAGCTAGCGGGAGTTACGAGCAGTACTTC. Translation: CASSLASGSYEQYF.

The CDR3 DNA reads TGTGCCAGCAGCTTAGGACCGTTAATATACGAGCAGTACTTC. Its translation: CASSLGPLIYEQYF. The chain employs TRBV7-6 and TRBJ2-3; D uncertain. The assigned J gene may be wrong: the sequence end matches TRBJ2-7 better. The CDR3 extends over 14 amino acids. Germline CDR1 and CDR2: SGHVS and FNYEAQ.

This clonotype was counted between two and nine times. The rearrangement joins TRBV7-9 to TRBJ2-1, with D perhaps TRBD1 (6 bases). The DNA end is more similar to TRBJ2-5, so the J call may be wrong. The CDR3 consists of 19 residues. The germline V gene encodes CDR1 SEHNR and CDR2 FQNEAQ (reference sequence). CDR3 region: CASSFLTGTVGAWRETQYF. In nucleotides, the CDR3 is TGTGCCAGCAGCTTTCTTACGGGTACAGTGGGGGCGTGGAGGGAGACCCAGTACTTC.

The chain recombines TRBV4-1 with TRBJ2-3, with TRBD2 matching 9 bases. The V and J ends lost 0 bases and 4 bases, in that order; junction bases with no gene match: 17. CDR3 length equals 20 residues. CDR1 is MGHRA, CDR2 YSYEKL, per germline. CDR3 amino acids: CASSQEVGSRAGGAADTQYF. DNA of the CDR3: TGCGCCAGCAGCCAAGAAGTGGGTAGTAGAGCGGGAGGCGCGGCAGATACGCAGTATTTT.

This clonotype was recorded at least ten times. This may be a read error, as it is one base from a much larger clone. The CDR3 DNA is TGTGCCAGCAGCCCGCCGGGAATTAGCGGGAGGGCCTACAATGAGCAGTACTTC. The encoded protein is CASSPPGISGRAYNEQYF. The V and J genes are TRBV7-8 and TRBJ2-1; 11 bases agree with TRBD2. The J call is in doubt because the DNA end fits TRBJ2-7 better. CDR1 SGHVS and CDR2 FQNEAQ come from the germline V gene. The CDR3 extends over 18 amino acids.

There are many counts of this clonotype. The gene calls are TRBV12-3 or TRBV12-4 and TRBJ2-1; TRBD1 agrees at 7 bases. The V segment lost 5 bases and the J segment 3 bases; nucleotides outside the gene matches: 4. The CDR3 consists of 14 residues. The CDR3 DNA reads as TGTGCCAGCAGTCCAGGGACAGTCTACAATGAGCAGTTCTTC. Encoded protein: CASSPGTVYNEQFF.

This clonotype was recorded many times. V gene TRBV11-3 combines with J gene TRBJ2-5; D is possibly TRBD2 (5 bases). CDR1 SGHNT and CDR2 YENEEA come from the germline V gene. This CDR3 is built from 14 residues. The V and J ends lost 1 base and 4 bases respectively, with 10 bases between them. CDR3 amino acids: CASSLGASRETQYF. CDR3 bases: TGTGCCAGCAGCTTAGGGGCTAGCCGAGAGACCCAGTACTTC.

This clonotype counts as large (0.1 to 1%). CDR3 DNA sequence: TGTGCCAGCATCTCGGTTTACAATGAGCAGTTCTTC. Its protein product is CASISVYNEQFF. The genes are TRBV6-1 and TRBJ2-1; D gene unclear. The CDR3 is made up of 12 amino acids. From germline, CDR1 is MNHNS and CDR2 SASEGT. V lost 7 bases, J lost 4 bases, and 8 bases lay in between.

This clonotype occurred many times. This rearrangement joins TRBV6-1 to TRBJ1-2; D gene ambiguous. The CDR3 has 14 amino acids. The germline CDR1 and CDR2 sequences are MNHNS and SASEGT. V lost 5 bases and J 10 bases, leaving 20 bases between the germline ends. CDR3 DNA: TGTGCCAGCAGTTATTCCCCTACCGGCAACCCCTACACCTTC. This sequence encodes CASSYSPTGNPYTF.

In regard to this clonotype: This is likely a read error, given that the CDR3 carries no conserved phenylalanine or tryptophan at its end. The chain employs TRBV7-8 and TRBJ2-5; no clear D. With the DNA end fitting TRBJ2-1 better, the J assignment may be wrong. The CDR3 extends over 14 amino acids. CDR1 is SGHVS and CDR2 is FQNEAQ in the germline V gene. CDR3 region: CASSLVDGPYEQFV. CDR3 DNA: TGTGCCAGCAGCTTAGTGGACGGACCCTACGAGCAGTTCGTC.

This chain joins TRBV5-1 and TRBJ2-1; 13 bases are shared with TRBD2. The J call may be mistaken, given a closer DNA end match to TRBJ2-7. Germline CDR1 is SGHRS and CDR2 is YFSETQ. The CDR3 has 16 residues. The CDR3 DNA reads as TGCGCCAGCAGCTTGGAGGTTACTAGCGGGAGGGGTGAGCAGTACTTC. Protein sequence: CASSLEVTSGRGEQYF.

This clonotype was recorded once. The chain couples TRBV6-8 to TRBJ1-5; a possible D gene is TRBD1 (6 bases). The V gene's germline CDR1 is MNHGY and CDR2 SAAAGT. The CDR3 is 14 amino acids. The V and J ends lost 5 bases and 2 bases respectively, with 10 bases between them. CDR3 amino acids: CASSVGGGNQPQHF. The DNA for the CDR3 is TGTGCCAGCAGTGTCGGGGGCGGCAATCAGCCCCAGCATTTT.

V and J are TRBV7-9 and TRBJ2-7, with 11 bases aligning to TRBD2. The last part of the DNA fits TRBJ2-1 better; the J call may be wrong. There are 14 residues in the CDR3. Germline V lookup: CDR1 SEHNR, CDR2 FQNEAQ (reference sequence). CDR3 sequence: CASRNSGRAGEQFF. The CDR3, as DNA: TGTGCCAGCAGAAATAGCGGGAGGGCCGGTGAGCAGTTCTTC.

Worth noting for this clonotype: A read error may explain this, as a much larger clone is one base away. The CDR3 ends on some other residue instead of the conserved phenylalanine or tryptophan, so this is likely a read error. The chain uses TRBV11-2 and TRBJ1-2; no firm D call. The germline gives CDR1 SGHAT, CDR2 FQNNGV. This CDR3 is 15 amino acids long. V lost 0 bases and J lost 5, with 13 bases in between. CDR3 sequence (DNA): TGTGCCAGCAGCTTAGATCTCACTCGTTTTTATGGCTACACCTTA. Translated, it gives CASSLDLTRFYGYTL.

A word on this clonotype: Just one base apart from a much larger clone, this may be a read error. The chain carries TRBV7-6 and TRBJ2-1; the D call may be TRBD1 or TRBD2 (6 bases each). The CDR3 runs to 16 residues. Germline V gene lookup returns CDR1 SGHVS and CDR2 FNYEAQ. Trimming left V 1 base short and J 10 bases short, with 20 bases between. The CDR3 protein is CASSLGTGTFAYEQFF. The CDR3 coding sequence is TGTGCCAGCAGCTTAGGAACAGGGACTTTTGCCTACGAGCAGTTCTTC.

The CDR3 sequence is CSASGGAETQYF. CDR3 sequence (DNA): TGCAGTGCTAGCGGGGGCGCAGAGACCCAGTACTTC. The V call is TRBV20-1, the J call TRBJ2-5; the D call may be TRBD1 or TRBD2 (6 bases each). V lost 3 bases to trimming and J lost 4 bases, with 9 bases between them. The CDR3 is 12 amino acids. Germline V lookup: CDR1 DFQATT, CDR2 SNEGSKA (reference sequence).

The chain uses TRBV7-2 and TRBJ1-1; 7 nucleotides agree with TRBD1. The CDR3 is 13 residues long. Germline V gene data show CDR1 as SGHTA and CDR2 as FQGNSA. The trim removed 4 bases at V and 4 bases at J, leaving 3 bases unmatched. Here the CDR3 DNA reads TGTGCCAGCAGCTCCGACAGGGCCACTGAAGCTTTCTTT. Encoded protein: CASSSDRATEAFF.

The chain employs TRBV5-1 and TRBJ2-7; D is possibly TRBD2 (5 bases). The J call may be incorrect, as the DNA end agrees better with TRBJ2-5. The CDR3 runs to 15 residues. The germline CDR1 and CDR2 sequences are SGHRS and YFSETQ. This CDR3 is CASSLGWSGQETQYF. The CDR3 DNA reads TGCGCCAGCAGCCTGGGCTGGAGCGGTCAAGAGACCCAGTACTTC.

The CDR3 DNA reads as TGTGCCAGCAGCCCTGCATGGGCCCGCCAAGAGACCCAGTACTTC. Protein: CASSPAWARQETQYF. V is TRBV7-2 and J is TRBJ2-5; no definite D call. The V gene's germline CDR1 is SGHTA and CDR2 FQGNSA. CDR3 length equals 15 residues. Trimming took off 5 bases at V and 1 base at J, with 14 bases between the two ends.

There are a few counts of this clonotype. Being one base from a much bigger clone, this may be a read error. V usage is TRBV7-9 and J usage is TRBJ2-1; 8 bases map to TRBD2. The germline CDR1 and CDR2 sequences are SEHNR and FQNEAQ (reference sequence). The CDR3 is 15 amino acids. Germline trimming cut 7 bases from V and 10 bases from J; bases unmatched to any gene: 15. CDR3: CASTPSGGTTYEQFF. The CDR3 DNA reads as TGTGCCAGCACCCCATCGGGGGGGACCACCTACGAGCAGTTCTTC.

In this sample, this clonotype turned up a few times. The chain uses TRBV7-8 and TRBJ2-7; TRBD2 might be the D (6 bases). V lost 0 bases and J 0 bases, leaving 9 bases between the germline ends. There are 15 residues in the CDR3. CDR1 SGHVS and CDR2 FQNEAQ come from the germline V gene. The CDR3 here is CASSLALGSSYEQYF. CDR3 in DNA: TGTGCCAGCAGCTTAGCCCTCGGGAGCTCCTACGAGCAGTACTTC.